This T cell receptor beta chain was sequenced during a study of OX40 agonist ivuxolimab in advanced cancers. The germline V gene encodes CDR1 MNHEY and CDR2 SVGAGI. Trimming at V came to 6 bases and at J to 1 base, leaving 8 bases not matched to a gene. This CDR3 has 15 amino acids. Profiling relied on immunoSEQ multiplex PCR, and the TCRdb table lists in-frame clones only, not all of them. The sample carries fewer than 80,000 clones, 70% to 90% recorded once. This chain uses TRBV6-5 with TRBJ1-2; TRBD1 agrees at 7 bases. The input for sequencing was CD4+ or CD8+ T cells sorted from blood, taken in a trial of the OX40 agonist ivuxolimab. The receptor was isolated from an adult with an advanced solid tumor such as melanoma, head and neck, liver or kidney cancer. The CDR3 coding sequence is TGTGCCAGCAGGTGGGAGGGGGCAGGTAACTATGGCTACACCTTC. Amino acids: CASRWEGAGNYGYTF.